Sequencing of this T cell receptor beta chain was carried out in a study of OX40 agonist ivuxolimab in advanced cancers. Study overall: Every 2 weeks, ivuxolimab was infused into the patients intravenously at between 0.01 and 10 mg/kg.

Sequencing used immunoSEQ multiplex PCR; TCRdb keeps in-frame clones, though not all of them. Among tens of thousands of clones listed, around 87% were seen once. The length of the CDR3 is 15 residues. V lost 7 bases to trimming and J lost 2 bases; unmatched junction nucleotides: 7. Germline V gene lookup returns CDR1 MNHEY and CDR2 SVGAGI. Sequences were derived from CD4+ or CD8+ T cells sorted from blood, sampled in a trial of the OX40 agonist ivuxolimab. The chain recombines TRBV6-5 with TRBJ2-2; TRBD1 aligns across 7 bases. The TCR was taken from an adult with an advanced solid tumor such as melanoma, head and neck, liver or kidney cancer. Here the CDR3 DNA reads TGTGCCAGCAAGTGGAGACAGGGCAACACCGGGGAGCTGTTTTTT. This encodes CASKWRQGNTGELFF.